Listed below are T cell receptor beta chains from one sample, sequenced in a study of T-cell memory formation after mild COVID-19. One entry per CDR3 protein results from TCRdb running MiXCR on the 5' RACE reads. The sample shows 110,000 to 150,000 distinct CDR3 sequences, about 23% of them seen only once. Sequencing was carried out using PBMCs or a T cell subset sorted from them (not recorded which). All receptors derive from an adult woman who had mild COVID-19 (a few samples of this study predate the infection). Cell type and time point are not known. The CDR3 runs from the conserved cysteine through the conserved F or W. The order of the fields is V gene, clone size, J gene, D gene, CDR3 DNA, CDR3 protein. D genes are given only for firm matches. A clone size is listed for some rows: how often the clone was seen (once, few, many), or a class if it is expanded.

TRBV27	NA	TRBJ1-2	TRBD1	TGTGCCACCCTCCCCGGGACAGGGGCCCACTACACCTTC	CATLPGTGAHYTF
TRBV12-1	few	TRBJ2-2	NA	TGTGCCAGCTGGAACCGGAACACCGGGGAGCTGTTTTTT	CASWNRNTGELFF
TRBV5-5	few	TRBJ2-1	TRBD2	TGTGCCAGCAGCCACCCTGGGATCACTAGCGGGGGGTACAATGAGCAGTTCTTC	CASSHPGITSGGYNEQFF
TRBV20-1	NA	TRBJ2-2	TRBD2	TGCAGTGCTAGCGGGCTAGCGGGGCCCGGGGAGCTGTTTTTT	CSASGLAGPGELFF
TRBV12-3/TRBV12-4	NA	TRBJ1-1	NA	TGTGCCAGCAGTCTATCTCCCGGGGGGGACACTGAAGCTTTCTTT	CASSLSPGGDTEAFF
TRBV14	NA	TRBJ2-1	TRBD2	TGTGCCAGCAGCCAAACTCTAGCGGGGGCTTACAATGAGCAGTTCTTC	CASSQTLAGAYNEQFF
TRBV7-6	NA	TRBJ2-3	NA	TGTGCCAGCAGCTTATTCCAGACAGATACGCAGTATTTT	CASSLFQTDTQYF
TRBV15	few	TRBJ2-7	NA	TGTGCCACCAGCGGAGGGACAGACCCCTACGAGCAGTACTTC	CATSGGTDPYEQYF
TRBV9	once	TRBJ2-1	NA	TGTGCCAGCAGCCCCGCGGACAATTACAATGAGCAGTTCTTC	CASSPADNYNEQFF
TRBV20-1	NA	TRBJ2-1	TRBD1	TGCAGTGCTAGGGACCGGGACAGGGTCAACAATGAGCAGTTCTTC	CSARDRDRVNNEQFF
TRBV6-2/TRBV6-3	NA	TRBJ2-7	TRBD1	TGTGCCAGCAGTTCAGCGACAGGGTATTTCGCCGAGCAGTACTTC	CASSSATGYFAEQYF
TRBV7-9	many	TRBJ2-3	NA	TGTGCCAGCAGCTTAGTGGCTAGCACAGATACGCAGTATTTT	CASSLVASTDTQYF
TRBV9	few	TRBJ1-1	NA	TGTGCCAGCAGCGTAGGCGGGACACCGAACACTGAAGCTTTCTTT	CASSVGGTPNTEAFF
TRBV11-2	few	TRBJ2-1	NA	TGTGCCAGCAGCTTAGAGGAGATAGGGGTGGAGGATGAGCAGTTCTTC	CASSLEEIGVEDEQFF
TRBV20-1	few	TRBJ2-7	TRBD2	TGCAGTGCTAGTTGGACTAGCGGGAGGGTCGACGAGCAGTACTTC	CSASWTSGRVDEQYF
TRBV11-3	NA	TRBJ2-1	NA	TGTGCCAGCACCTTTACCCACAATGAGCAGTTCTTC	CASTFTHNEQFF
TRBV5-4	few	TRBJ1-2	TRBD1	TGTGCCAGCAGCTTGAAGGGACAGCTCCATGGCTACACCTTC	CASSLKGQLHGYTF
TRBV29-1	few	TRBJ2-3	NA	TGCAGCGTTGTGCGAGACACAGATACGCAGTATTTT	CSVVRDTDTQYF
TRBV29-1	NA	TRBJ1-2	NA	TGCAGCGTTGAAGGGTTGTGGGGGGACGACGGCTATGGCTACACCTTC	CSVEGLWGDDGYGYTF
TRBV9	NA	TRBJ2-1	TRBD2	TGTGCCAGCAGCGTAGAGTTGGGACTAGTATATGAGCAGTTCTTC	CASSVELGLVYEQFF
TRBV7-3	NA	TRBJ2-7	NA	TGTGCCAGCAGCTTATCCCAGGGAAGGTACGAGCAGTACTTC	CASSLSQGRYEQYF
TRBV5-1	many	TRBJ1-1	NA	TGTGCCAGCAGCTTAGGCCAGGGACACACTGAAGCTTTCTTT	CASSLGQGHTEAFF